Many counts were recorded for the clone carrying this T cell receptor (beta chain). Its antigen is not known. Germline lookup yields CDR1 MNHEY and CDR2 SVGEGT. V was cut by 0 bases and J by 0 bases, with 3 bases left in between. CDR3 length equals 14 residues. This record comes from a study of early T cells in non-severe SARS-CoV-2 infection. Study background: Sequencing of unsorted whole blood was done on bulk RNA, leaving chains unpaired.

Study results and caveats: Database matching using VDJdb favored anti-spike CD8 responses, with private and CD4 specificities left missing.

Each cDNA molecule carried a unique molecular identifier. MiXCR, applied by TCRdb to the 5' RACE reads, yields one record per CDR3 protein. The sample carries 35,000 to 45,000 distinct CDR3 sequences, less than 15% recorded once. The TCR originated in an adult who was a healthcare worker with PCR-confirmed SARS-CoV-2 infection or an uninfected control (not recorded which). Sequencing was performed on whole blood. The chain carries TRBV6-2 or TRBV6-3 and TRBJ2-1; D gene ambiguous. The CDR3 loop reads CASSYSISYNEQFF. The CDR3 region has the DNA TGTGCCAGCAGTTACTCGATCTCCTACAATGAGCAGTTCTTC.